This T cell receptor (beta chain) was recorded in a study of T cell responses to AZD1222 COVID-19 vaccine. Whole-study results and caveats: Clonal diversity may have been underestimated, and the donors were mostly white British, with more females than males. CD4 TCRs linked to vaccination spanned spike, dominating at 160-218 and 743-854. Baseline serology detected seropositivity in only six AZD1222 recipients. Researchers took repertoire samples only after the peak T cell response had come.

Trimming pared 0 bases from V and 0 bases from J, leaving 7 bases between. The germline gives CDR1 SGHRS, CDR2 YFSETQ. This CDR3 comprises 15 residues. Turning to this clone: Antigen unknown.

Sequenced by immunoSEQ multiplex PCR; TCRdb stores in-frame clones only, minus some. Of 130,000 or so clones in the sample, approximately 91% are singletons; the top ten hold about 6%. Specimen: peripheral blood, collected 28 days after the second AZD1222 dose. The rearrangement uses TRBV5-1 and TRBJ2-1; no definite D call. This clonotype originated in an adult who received the AZD1222 COVID-19 vaccine. This chain's CDR3 is CASSLGRSSYNEQFF. The CDR3 bases are TGCGCCAGCAGCTTGGGGCGAAGCTCCTACAATGAGCAGTTCTTC.